The present T cell receptor beta chain was sequenced within a study of PD-1 blockade in classical Hodgkin lymphoma. Every patient had relapsed following autologous stem cell transplantation, and cohorts differed in brentuximab vedotin exposure. Whole-study findings and limits: Those starting nivolumab under 1 year post-ASCT were excluded.

Sequencing used immunoSEQ multiplex PCR; TCRdb keeps in-frame clones, though not all of them. The repertoire has some 24,000 clones, roughly three quarters of them found once; the top ten carry 6.5% to 8%. A remark on this clone: Its antigen is not known.

Sequenced material: peripheral blood mononuclear cells (PBMCs), taken at baseline. The TCR originated in a human donor with classical Hodgkin lymphoma.

The chain's CDR3 is CASSLGGRTDTEAFF. The CDR3 DNA sequence: TGTGCCAGCAGCTTAGGTGGGAGGACGGACACTGAAGCTTTCTTT. V and J are TRBV7-9 and TRBJ1-1; D not certain. Germline V gene sequence: CDR1 SEHNR, CDR2 FQNEAQ (reference sequence). Trimming took 1 base from V and 3 from J, leaving 12 bases between them. CDR3 length: 15 amino acids.